This record covers a single T cell receptor beta chain. These data belong to a study of control samples from healthy donors and cancer patients. The CDR3 runs 13 residues. V was cut by 5 bases and J by 2 bases, with 9 bases left in between. Germline assignment: CDR1 SGHRS and CDR2 YFSETQ. Generated by immunoSEQ multiplex PCR, the TCRdb table keeps only in-frame clones and is missing some. Here the sample spans about 180,000 clones, approximately 92% being singletons. The chain couples TRBV5-1 to TRBJ2-3; D call uncertain. The sequence derives from a woman aged 40-49 years in good health. Material: blood. This chain's CDR3 is CASRLISTDTQYF. In DNA, the CDR3 is TGCGCCAGCAGACTCATTTCCACAGATACGCAGTATTTT.